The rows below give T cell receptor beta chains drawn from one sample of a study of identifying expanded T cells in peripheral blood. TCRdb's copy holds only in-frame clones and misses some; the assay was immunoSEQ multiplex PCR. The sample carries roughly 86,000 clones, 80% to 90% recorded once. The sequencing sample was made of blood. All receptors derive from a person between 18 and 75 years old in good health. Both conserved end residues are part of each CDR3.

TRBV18 CASSPGNRYNEQFF
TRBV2 CASSGPKNIQYF
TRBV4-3 CASSQDLGDGGGYTF
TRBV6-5 CASSYSTGGRGYTF
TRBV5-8 CASSLENGGAQHF
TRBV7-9 CATRGGPVEQFF
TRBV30 CAWSVLSRQKNSPLHF
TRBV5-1 CASSGDTSNTGELFF
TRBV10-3 CAISVRGDQQYF
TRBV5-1 CASSVGQLDTEAFF
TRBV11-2 CASSLGRDQPQHF
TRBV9 CASSVGTANTGELFF
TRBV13 CASSPWTRGASTDTQYF
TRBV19 CASSTGTGTYEQYF
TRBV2 CASRRGFSSYEQYF
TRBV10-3 CAISDAGAEAFF
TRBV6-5 CASSYSGNTDTQYF
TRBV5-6 CASSLAWGAYEQYF